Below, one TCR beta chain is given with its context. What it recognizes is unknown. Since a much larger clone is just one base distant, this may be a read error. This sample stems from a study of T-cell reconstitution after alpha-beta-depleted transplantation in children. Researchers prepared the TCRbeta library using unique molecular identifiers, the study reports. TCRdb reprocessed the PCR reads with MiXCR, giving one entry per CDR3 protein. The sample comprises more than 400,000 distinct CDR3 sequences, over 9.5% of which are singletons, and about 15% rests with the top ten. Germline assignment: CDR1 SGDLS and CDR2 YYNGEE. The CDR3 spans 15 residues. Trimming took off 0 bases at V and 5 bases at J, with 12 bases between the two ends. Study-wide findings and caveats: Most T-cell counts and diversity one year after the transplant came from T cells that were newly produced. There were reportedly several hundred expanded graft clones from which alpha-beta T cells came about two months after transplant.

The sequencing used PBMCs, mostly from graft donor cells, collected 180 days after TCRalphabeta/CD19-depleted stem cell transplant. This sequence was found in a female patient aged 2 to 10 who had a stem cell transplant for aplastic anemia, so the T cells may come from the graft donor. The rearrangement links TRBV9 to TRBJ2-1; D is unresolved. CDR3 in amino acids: CASSVASPSDNEQFF. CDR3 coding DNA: TGTGCCAGCAGCGTAGCTTCGCCTTCCGACAATGAGCAGTTCTTC.